This T cell receptor (beta chain) emerged from a study of radiation and T cells in renal cell carcinoma. Study in general: Nephrectomy followed 15 Gy stereotactic body radiation by 4 weeks.

TCRdb's table, derived via immunoSEQ multiplex PCR, lists solely in-frame clones and lacks some. The sample consists of about 49,000 clones, roughly 83% of them appearing once. Germline V gene sequence: CDR1 MNHEY, CDR2 SMNVEV (reference sequence). The CDR3 spans 11 residues. Trimming cost V 2 bases and J 16 bases, with 9 bases left between them. Indicated time point: baseline pretreatment blood. Noted treatment: 15 Gy SBRT to primary tumor, nephrectomy 4 weeks later. This renal cell carcinoma was of the clear cell type. This specimen was blood, taken from a patient whose treatment included radiotherapy and nephrectomy. This clonotype was obtained from a woman in her 70s with renal cell carcinoma. V is TRBV27 and J is TRBJ1-6, with D unclear. In DNA, the CDR3 is TGTGCCAGCAGTTTACTCGGCAGGCTCCACTTT. This translates into CASSLLGRLHF.